This T cell receptor beta chain comes out of a study of control samples from healthy donors and cancer patients. Trimming removed 8 bases from V and 2 bases from J; junction bases left unmatched: 0. The CDR3 extends over 12 amino acids. Clones were sequenced by immunoSEQ multiplex PCR, and TCRdb holds only the in-frame ones, with some missing. The data hold 70,000 to 100,000 clones, with 90% to 95% observed a single time. The sample was blood. This clonotype was sampled from a man aged 50 to 60 in good health. The chain recombines TRBV12-3 or TRBV12-4 with TRBJ1-3, with TRBD1 identical over 7 bases. This CDR3 reads CASDRAGNTIYF. Written as DNA, the CDR3 is TGTGCCAGCGACAGGGCTGGAAACACCATATATTTT.